This T cell receptor (beta chain) is from a study of CD8+CD57+ T cells in acquired aplastic anemia. Overall study: Each DNA sample taken from sorted CD4+ and CD8+ cells came to 2.5 to 4 ug on average. Whole-study findings and limits: Patients had twenty-nine CD8+ CDR3 sequences in common with controls (the shared set). Between the patient and control groups, CD8+ Simpson's diversity did not differ significantly.

This clonotype was seen many times. The target antigen is unknown. TCR beta VDJ and CDR3 profiling used genomic DNA as template. TCRdb used MiXCR to reprocess the reads, holding one entry per CDR3 protein. The sample has 150,000 to 200,000 distinct CDR3 sequences, less than 60% seen once. In germline, CDR1 is DFQATT, CDR2 SNEGSKA (reference sequence). The CDR3 is made up of 13 amino acids. Trimming took 5 bases from V and 1 from J, leaving 9 bases between them. Patients included in sequencing had previously demonstrated CD8+CD57+ cell expansion by flow cytometry. Blood sampling was performed on the patients, and none of them had received therapy by then.

V usage is TRBV20-1 and J usage is TRBJ1-5, with a weak D call TRBD1 (5 bases). The TCR originated in a human donor with aplastic anemia. The specimen sequenced was sorted CD4+, CD8+, or CD8+CD57+ T cells (not recorded which) from PBMCs. Written as DNA, the CDR3 is TGCAGTGCTTGGCAGGGAAGCAATCAGCCCCAGCATTTT. Translation: CSAWQGSNQPQHF.